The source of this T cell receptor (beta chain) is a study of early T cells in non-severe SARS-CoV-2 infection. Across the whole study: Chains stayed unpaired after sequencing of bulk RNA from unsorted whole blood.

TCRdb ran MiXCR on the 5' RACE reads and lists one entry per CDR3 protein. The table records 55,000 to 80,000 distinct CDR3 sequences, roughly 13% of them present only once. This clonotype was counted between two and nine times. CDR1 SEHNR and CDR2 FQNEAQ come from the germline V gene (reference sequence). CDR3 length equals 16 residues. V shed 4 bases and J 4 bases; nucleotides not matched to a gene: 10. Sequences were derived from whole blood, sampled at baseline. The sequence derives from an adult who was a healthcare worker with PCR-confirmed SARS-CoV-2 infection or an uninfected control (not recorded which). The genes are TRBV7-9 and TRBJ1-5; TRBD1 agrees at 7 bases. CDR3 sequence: CASSYLQGRGNQPQHF. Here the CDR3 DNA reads TGTGCCAGCAGCTACCTACAGGGGCGCGGGAATCAGCCCCAGCATTTT.